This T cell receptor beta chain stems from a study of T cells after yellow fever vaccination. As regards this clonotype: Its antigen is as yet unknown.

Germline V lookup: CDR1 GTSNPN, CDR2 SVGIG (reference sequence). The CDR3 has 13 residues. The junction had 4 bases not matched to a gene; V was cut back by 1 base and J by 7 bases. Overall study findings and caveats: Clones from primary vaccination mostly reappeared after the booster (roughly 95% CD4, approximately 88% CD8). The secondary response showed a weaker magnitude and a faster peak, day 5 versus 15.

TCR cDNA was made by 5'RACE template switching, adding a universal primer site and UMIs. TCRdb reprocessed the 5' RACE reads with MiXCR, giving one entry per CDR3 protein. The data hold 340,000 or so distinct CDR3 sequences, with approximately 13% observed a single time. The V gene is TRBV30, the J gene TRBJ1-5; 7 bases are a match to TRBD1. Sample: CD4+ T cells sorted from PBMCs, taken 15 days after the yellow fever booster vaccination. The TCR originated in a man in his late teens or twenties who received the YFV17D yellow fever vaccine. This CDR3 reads CAWSDRGGQPQHF. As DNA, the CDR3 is TGTGCCTGGAGTGACAGGGGAGGGCAGCCCCAGCATTTT.